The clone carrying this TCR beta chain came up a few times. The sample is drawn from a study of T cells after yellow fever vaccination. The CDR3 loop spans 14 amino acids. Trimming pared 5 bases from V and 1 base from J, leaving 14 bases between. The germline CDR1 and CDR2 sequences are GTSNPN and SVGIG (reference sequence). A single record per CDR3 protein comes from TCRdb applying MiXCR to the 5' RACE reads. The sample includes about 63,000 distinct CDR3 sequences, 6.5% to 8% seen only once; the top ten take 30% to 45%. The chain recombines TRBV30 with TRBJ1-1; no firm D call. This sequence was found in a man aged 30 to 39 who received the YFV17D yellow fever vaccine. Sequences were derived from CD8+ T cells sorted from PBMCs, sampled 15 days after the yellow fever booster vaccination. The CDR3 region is CAWERDGPNTEAFF. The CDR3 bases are TGTGCCTGGGAGAGAGATGGGCCGAACACTGAAGCTTTCTTT.